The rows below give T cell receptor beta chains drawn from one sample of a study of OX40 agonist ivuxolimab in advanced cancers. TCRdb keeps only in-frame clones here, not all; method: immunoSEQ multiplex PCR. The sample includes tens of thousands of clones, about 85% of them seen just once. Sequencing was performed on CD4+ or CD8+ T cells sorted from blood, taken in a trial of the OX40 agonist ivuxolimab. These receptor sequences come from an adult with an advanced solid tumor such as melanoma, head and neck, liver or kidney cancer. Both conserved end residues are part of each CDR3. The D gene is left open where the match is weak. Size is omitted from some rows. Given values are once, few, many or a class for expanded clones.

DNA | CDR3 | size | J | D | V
TGTGCCAGCAGCAAAGGTTCCCCAGGGGGCGCCTCATACGAGCAGTACTTC | CASSKGSPGGASYEQYF | . | TRBJ2-7 | . | TRBV21-1
TGCAGCGGAAGGAGAAGGGGGGCAAGAGGTGAAAAACTGTTTTTT | CSGRRRGARGEKLFF | . | TRBJ1-4 | . | TRBV29-1
TGTGCCAGCAGCTTAGCGCGCCGGGGAAACACCATATATTTT | CASSLARRGNTIYF | . | TRBJ1-3 | . | TRBV7-2
TGTGCCAGCAGGGGCAGCAGATTAATTCAGCCCCAGCATTTT | CASRGSRLIQPQHF | . | TRBJ1-5 | . | TRBV28
TGTGCCAGCAGCTTAGAGGGTCAAACGCAAGATACGCAGTATTTT | CASSLEGQTQDTQYF | . | TRBJ2-3 | . | TRBV7-2
TGCGCCAGCAGCCGCAGGGGAGGCGAGCAGTACTTC | CASSRRGGEQYF | . | TRBJ2-7 | . | TRBV5-1
TGCGCCAGCAGCCAACTGGACGGCCCCTACGAGCAGTACTTC | CASSQLDGPYEQYF | . | TRBJ2-7 | . | TRBV4-1
TGCAGCGTTGAAGAAGGGCAGGGCCACTATGGCTACACCTTC | CSVEEGQGHYGYTF | . | TRBJ1-2 | . | TRBV29-1
TGTGCCAGCTCACCCCCCTCGGTCCTTAGGACTGAAGCTTTCTTT | CASSPPSVLRTEAFF | . | TRBJ1-1 | . | TRBV18
TGCGCCAGCAGCTCTGGGACAGGTGGCTACAATGAGCAGTTCTTC | CASSSGTGGYNEQFF | . | TRBJ2-1 | TRBD1 | TRBV5-1
TGTGCCAGCAGTGTCACCCAAGGGTTCCAAGAGACCCAGTACTTC | CASSVTQGFQETQYF | . | TRBJ2-5 | . | TRBV6-1
TGTGCCGTCGGCAGGGCCTACGAGCAGTACTTC | CAVGRAYEQYF | once | TRBJ2-7 | . | TRBV6-1
TGTGCCAGCAGTTACTCGGGACAGAGCTATGGCTACACCTTC | CASSYSGQSYGYTF | . | TRBJ1-2 | TRBD1 | TRBV6-5
TGTGCCAGCAGTTTATTACAGGGCCGTGGCTACACCTTC | CASSLLQGRGYTF | . | TRBJ1-2 | . | TRBV28
TGTGCCACCAGCAGAGAGGGGTCTGACACAGATACGCAGTATTTT | CATSREGSDTDTQYF | . | TRBJ2-3 | . | TRBV15
TGTGCCAGCAGCAAGGGTCAGGGGAACCACGAGCAGTACTTC | CASSKGQGNHEQYF | . | TRBJ2-7 | . | TRBV7-9
TGTGCCAGCAGTTTAGAGCATTTCACAGATACGCAGTATTTT | CASSLEHFTDTQYF | few | TRBJ2-3 | . | TRBV6-4
TGCGCCAGCAGCTCCGGGACTAGCCCCGAGACCCAGTACTTC | CASSSGTSPETQYF | . | TRBJ2-5 | TRBD2 | TRBV10-1
TGTGCCAGCACCTGGGGGGGAGGCGAGCAGTTCTTC | CASTWGGGEQFF | . | TRBJ2-1 | TRBD2 | TRBV5-4
TGTGCCAGCAGATGGGACGAACACACCGGGGAGCTGTTTTTT | CASRWDEHTGELFF | few | TRBJ2-2 | . | TRBV7-9
TGTGCCACCAGCAGAGTAATGGGGCCGGAGACCCAGTACTTC | CATSRVMGPETQYF | once | TRBJ2-5 | . | TRBV15
TGTGCCAGCAGTCTCGAGCCGGGAGGCACTGAAGCTTTCTTT | CASSLEPGGTEAFF | few | TRBJ1-1 | . | TRBV27
TGCAGCGTTGCGGCGGACGCGGATACGCAGTATTTT | CSVAADADTQYF | . | TRBJ2-3 | . | TRBV29-1
TGTGCCAGCAGCCAAGACCCAGCGGGGGGGCTCGATACGCAGTATTTT | CASSQDPAGGLDTQYF | . | TRBJ2-3 | TRBD2 | TRBV4-2
TGTGCCAGTAGTATGGATCAGGGGACCACAGATACGCAGTATTTT | CASSMDQGTTDTQYF | once | TRBJ2-3 | . | TRBV19
TGTGCCAGCACCAGGGGCGGGAACACTGAAGCTTTCTTT | CASTRGGNTEAFF | . | TRBJ1-1 | . | TRBV6-9
TGTGCCAGCAGCTTTCAGGGAGGGACTGAAGCTTTCTTT | CASSFQGGTEAFF | . | TRBJ1-1 | . | TRBV6-5
TGTGCCAGCAGTTCCCCAGGGGGCAATCAGCCCCAGCATTTT | CASSSPGGNQPQHF | once | TRBJ1-5 | . | TRBV6-6
TGCGCCAGCAGCCACCTACAGTTAGCTAACTATGGCTACACCTTC | CASSHLQLANYGYTF | . | TRBJ1-2 | . | TRBV4-3
TGCAGTGCTAGACATAAGGGGGCTTCGTACTTC | CSARHKGASYF | . | TRBJ2-5 | TRBD1 | TRBV20-1
TGTGCCAGCAGCGTAGCTCCTTCCTACGAGCAGTACTTC | CASSVAPSYEQYF | once | TRBJ2-7 | . | TRBV9
TGTGCCAGCAGCGGACAAGCGGGAGGGCCGGGGTTTTCCTACGAGCAGTACTTC | CASSGQAGGPGFSYEQYF | . | TRBJ2-7 | TRBD2 | TRBV9
TGTGCCAGCAGGTGGGGGCCGGATGGGGCCAACGTCCTGACTTTC | CASRWGPDGANVLTF | . | TRBJ2-6 | . | TRBV27
TGTGCCAGCAGCCCCAAGACTAGCGGGGGGGCTGGAACCGGGGAGCTGTTTTTT | CASSPKTSGGAGTGELFF | once | TRBJ2-2 | TRBD2 | TRBV7-2
TGTGCCAGCAGCGGGCTTACAGGTCTACAAGAGACCCAGTACTTC | CASSGLTGLQETQYF | . | TRBJ2-5 | . | TRBV7-9
TGTGCCAGCAGTTTAGTGGCGATGAACACTGAAGCTTTCTTT | CASSLVAMNTEAFF | . | TRBJ1-1 | . | TRBV6-5
TGTGCCAGCAAGAACAGGGGGTTAAACTATGGCTACACCTTC | CASKNRGLNYGYTF | . | TRBJ1-2 | TRBD1 | TRBV6-1
TGTGCCAGCAGCGCCCGGGACAGGTCCTACGAGCAGTACTTC | CASSARDRSYEQYF | . | TRBJ2-7 | TRBD1 | TRBV9
TGTGCCAGCAGTGAAGGCAGGGTGGGGGCTAATGAAAAACTGTTTTTT | CASSEGRVGANEKLFF | . | TRBJ1-4 | . | TRBV2
TGTGCCACCCTACGAGGAGCGGGGTACAATGAGCAGTTCTTC | CATLRGAGYNEQFF | once | TRBJ2-1 | TRBD2 | TRBV10-3